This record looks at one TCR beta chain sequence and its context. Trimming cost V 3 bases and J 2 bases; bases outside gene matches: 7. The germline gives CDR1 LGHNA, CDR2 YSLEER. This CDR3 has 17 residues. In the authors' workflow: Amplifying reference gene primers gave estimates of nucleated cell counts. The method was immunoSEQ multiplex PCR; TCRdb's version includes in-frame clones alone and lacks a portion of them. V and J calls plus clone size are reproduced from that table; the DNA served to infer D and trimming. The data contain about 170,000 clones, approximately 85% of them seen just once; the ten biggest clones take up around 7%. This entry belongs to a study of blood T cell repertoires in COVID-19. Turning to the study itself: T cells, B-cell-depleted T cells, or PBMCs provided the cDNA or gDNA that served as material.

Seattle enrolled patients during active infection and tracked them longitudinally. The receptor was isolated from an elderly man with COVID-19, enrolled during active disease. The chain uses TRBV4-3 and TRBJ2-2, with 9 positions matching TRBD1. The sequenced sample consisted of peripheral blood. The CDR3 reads CASSQLEGQGNTGELFF. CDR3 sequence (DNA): TGCGCCAGCAGCCAGCTCGAGGGACAGGGAAACACCGGGGAGCTGTTTTTT.